One sample yielded the 20 T cell receptor beta chains listed below, sequenced in a study of blood T cell repertoires in COVID-19. TCRdb's table, derived via immunoSEQ multiplex PCR, lists solely in-frame clones and lacks some. The sample lists tens of thousands of clones; roughly nine tenths were seen once. Sequences were obtained from peripheral blood. The origin of the receptors is a man aged 50 or older with active COVID-19.

The rearrangement joins TRBV7-9 to TRBJ2-5, with 8 positions matching TRBD1. The CDR3 extends over 15 amino acids. Germline V gene lookup returns CDR1 SEHNR and CDR2 FQNEAQ (reference sequence). Germline trimming cut 7 bases from V and 2 bases from J; bases unmatched to any gene: 9. The CDR3 reads CASTPMGQVQETQYF. The CDR3 bases are TGTGCCAGCACCCCCATGGGACAGGTACAAGAGACCCAGTACTTC.

The rearrangement links TRBV7-9 to TRBJ1-3, with D perhaps matching TRBD1 (5 bases). The germline gives CDR1 SEHNR, CDR2 FQNEAQ (reference sequence). Trimming took off 1 base at V and 4 bases at J, with 11 bases between the two ends. This CDR3 spans 15 amino acids. The CDR3 coding sequence is TGTGCCAGCAGCTTAGAGGCAGGGTGGGGAAACACCATATATTTT. Protein product: CASSLEAGWGNTIYF. Filled out from reference TRBV7-9 and TRBJ1-3, the complete variable domain reads DTGVSQNPRHKITKRGQNVTFRCDPISEHNRLYWYRQTLGQGPEFLTYFQNEAQLEKSRLLSDRFSAERPKGSFSTLEIQRTEQGDSAMYLCASSLEAGWGNTIYFGEGSWLTVV.

The chain combines TRBV18 with TRBJ1-5; D is undetermined. CDR1 is KGHSH and CDR2 is LQKENI in the germline V gene. The CDR3 has 16 amino acids. V was cut by 1 base and J by 1 base, with 11 bases left in between. CDR3 sequence (DNA): TGTGCCAGCTCACCACTCTTCCGAGTAAGCAATCAGCCCCAGCATTTT. Translating it yields CASSPLFRVSNQPQHF.

V gene TRBV5-1 combines with J gene TRBJ1-2; tentative D call: TRBD1 (6 bases). The CDR3 has 14 amino acids. Germline-derived CDR1 and CDR2 are SGHRS and YFSETQ. The V and J ends lost 4 bases and 4 bases respectively, with 14 bases between them. In nucleotides, the CDR3 is TGCGCCAGCAGCATCCCCGGGACAAGCTATGGCTACACCTTC. As protein: CASSIPGTSYGYTF.

This clone was seen once. The chain's CDR3 is CASSTDTDYGYTF. CDR3 DNA: TGTGCCAGCAGCACGGACACTGACTATGGCTACACCTTC. The chain uses TRBV2 and TRBJ1-2, with D possibly being TRBD1 (5 bases). The germline V gene encodes CDR1 SNHLY and CDR2 FYNNEI. Deletions cut 6 bases from V and 3 bases from J, with 11 bases between. This CDR3 contains 13 residues. The whole variable domain, remainder taken from reference TRBV2 and TRBJ1-2, is EPEVTQTPSHQVTQMGQEVILRCVPISNHLYFYWYRQILGQKVEFLVSFYNNEISEKSEIFDDQFSVERPDGSNFTLKIRSTKLEDSAMYFCASSTDTDYGYTFGSGTRLTVV.

In this sample, this clone is medium-sized. The gene calls are TRBV29-1 and TRBJ1-1; D unclear. Per germline, CDR1 SQVTM and CDR2 ANQGSEA. This CDR3 spans 11 amino acids. Deletions cut 6 bases from V and 2 bases from J, with 7 bases between. This CDR3 reads CSVHKNTEAFF. The CDR3 bases are TGCAGCGTACATAAAAACACTGAAGCTTTCTTT.

This clone has just a few counts. The DNA of the CDR3 is TGTGCCAGCAGCCAAACAGGGGGCTACGAGCAGTACTTC. It translates to CASSQTGGYEQYF. The chain is built from TRBV4-2 and TRBJ2-7; 8 bases are shared with TRBD1. Germline V gives CDR1 LGHNA, CDR2 YNFKEQ. CDR3 length: 13 amino acids. V shed 2 bases and J 3 bases; nucleotides not matched to a gene: 0.

The chain couples TRBV5-6 to TRBJ2-7; 7 positions match TRBD1. Germline assignment: CDR1 SGHDT and CDR2 YYEEEE. V trimming: 3 bases; J trimming: 3 bases; junction bases outside the gene matches: 15. The CDR3 loop spans 17 amino acids. DNA of the CDR3: TGTGCCAGCAGCTCCTATCGACAGGGCTTTTACTTCTACGAGCAGTACTTC. It yields the protein CASSSYRQGFYFYEQYF.

This chain joins TRBV5-4 and TRBJ2-3; D call uncertain. The CDR3 totals 13 residues. V was pared by 4 bases and J by 6 bases, with 12 bases between. From germline, CDR1 is SGHNT and CDR2 YYREEE (reference sequence). CDR3 in DNA: TGTGCCAGCAGCGGATTAGAAGCGGATACGCAGTATTTT. Its translation is CASSGLEADTQYF.

The chain employs TRBV5-1 and TRBJ1-1; 7 bases fit TRBD1. Trimming took 3 bases from V and 0 from J; bases not matched to a gene: 11. The CDR3 consists of 17 residues. Germline loops: CDR1 SGHRS, CDR2 YFSETQ. The CDR3 protein is CASSYAGTQGMNTEAFF. The CDR3 nucleotides read TGCGCCAGCAGCTATGCCGGGACACAGGGGATGAACACTGAAGCTTTCTTT.

The gene calls are TRBV4-3 and TRBJ2-7, with D perhaps TRBD1 (5 bases). V was clipped by 1 base and J by 1 base, with 20 bases between them. The CDR3 has 18 amino acids. From germline, CDR1 is LGHNA and CDR2 YSLEER. CDR3 bases: TGCGCCAGCAGCCAAGCTATAGTCCGACAGATGATATCCTACGAGCAGTACTTC. This codes for CASSQAIVRQMISYEQYF.

The chain uses TRBV29-1 and TRBJ2-3, with D possibly matching TRBD2 (6 bases). From germline, CDR1 is SQVTM and CDR2 ANQGSEA. CDR3 length: 15 amino acids. V was clipped by 4 bases and J by 1 base, with 15 bases between them. The CDR3 sequence: CSVGGGGLGTDTQYF. The DNA of the CDR3 is TGCAGCGTTGGGGGCGGAGGGTTGGGCACAGATACGCAGTATTTT.

The chain carries TRBV5-6 and TRBJ2-2; D is unresolved. Germline CDR1 and CDR2: SGHDT and YYEEEE. The V gene lost 4 bases and the J gene lost 4 bases, with 5 bases spanning the gap. CDR3 length: 12 amino acids. CDR3 sequence (DNA): TGTGCCAGCAGCCGAGGCACCGGGGAGCTGTTTTTT. Its protein is CASSRGTGELFF.

The gene calls are TRBV6-2 or TRBV6-3 and TRBJ1-4; 9 positions agree with TRBD1. V trimming: 7 bases; J trimming: 8 bases; junction bases outside the gene matches: 11. The CDR3 contains 15 residues. Germline CDR1 MNHEY, CDR2 SVGEGT. The CDR3 coding sequence is TGTGCCAGCACCCCAGCCGGGACAGGGCCGGAAAAACTGTTTTTT. Translating gives CASTPAGTGPEKLFF.

In this sample, this clone turned up once. The CDR3 DNA sequence: TGTGCCAGCAGTTATAGGCTAGCGGAGGCAGATACGCAGTATTTT. This sequence encodes CASSYRLAEADTQYF. The gene calls are TRBV6-2 or TRBV6-3 and TRBJ2-3, with 7 bases that match TRBD2. This CDR3 is 15 amino acids long. The trim removed 3 bases at V and 4 bases at J, leaving 7 bases unmatched. The germline gives CDR1 MNHEY, CDR2 SVGEGT.

This chain connects TRBV6-4 to TRBJ2-2, with TRBD1 matching 8 bases. V lost 8 bases and J lost 4; bases outside the gene matches: 6. Germline values: CDR1 MRHNA, CDR2 SNTAGT. There are 14 residues in the CDR3. The CDR3 DNA is TGTGCCAGCCGGGCAGGGGGCGGCACCGGGGAGCTGTTTTTT. This translates into CASRAGGGTGELFF.

The sample holds one count of this clone. The CDR3 DNA is TGTGCCAGCAGCCAGGGCCGGGGGGAAGCTTTCTTT. Protein product: CASSQGRGEAFF. This chain links TRBV3-1 (or the pseudogene TRBV3-2) with TRBJ1-1; tentative D call: TRBD1 (5 bases). Trimming removed 3 bases from V and 8 bases from J, with 10 bases in between. This CDR3 region has 12 residues. Germline CDR1 LGHDT, CDR2 YNNKEL (reference sequence).

The chain has TRBV9 and TRBJ1-3; D remains ambiguous. This CDR3 contains 15 residues. V lost 0 bases and J lost 4, with 11 bases in between. Germline V gene data show CDR1 as SGDLS and CDR2 as YYNGEE. The DNA for the CDR3 is TGTGCCAGCAGCGTAGCCGCAGTTTTAGGAAACACCATATATTTT. Amino acid sequence: CASSVAAVLGNTIYF.

DNA of the CDR3: TGTGCCAGCAGCCACCCCCGGGACAATCTTTCTTTACGGGAGACCCAGTACTTC. It specifies CASSHPRDNLSLRETQYF. The V gene is TRBV3-1 (or the pseudogene TRBV3-2), the J gene TRBJ2-5; D possibly corresponds to TRBD1 (6 bases). V was trimmed by 3 bases and J by 5 bases, leaving 25 bases between them. The CDR3 is 18 residues long. Germline V gene sequence: CDR1 LGHDT, CDR2 YNNKEL (reference sequence).

This clone has just one count. The rearrangement joins TRBV5-1 to TRBJ2-7; D is undetermined. The germline CDR1 and CDR2 sequences are SGHRS and YFSETQ. There are 16 residues in the CDR3. Trimming took off 4 bases at V and 0 bases at J, with 17 bases between the two ends. CDR3 amino acids: CASSPGPAGSSYEQYF. DNA of the CDR3: TGCGCCAGCAGCCCCGGCCCGGCAGGAAGCTCCTACGAGCAGTACTTC.